These T cell receptor beta chains were read from a single sample in a study of naive and memory T cell subsets. TCRdb ran MiXCR on the UMI-ligation and nested PCR reads and lists one entry per CDR3 protein. The sample holds 95,000 to 150,000 distinct CDR3 sequences, approximately 37% seen once. Specimen: central memory CD4+ T cells from blood. These receptors originate from a human donor in good health. The CDR3 runs from the conserved cysteine through the conserved F or W. A D gene is named only where the DNA matches it firmly. Clone size, where shown, is once, few, many, or a class for clones that have expanded.

J: TRBJ1-6; D: NA; size: NA; V: TRBV12-3/TRBV12-4; CDR3: CASNLEGLNNSPLHF; DNA: TGTGCCAGCAATCTCGAGGGACTGAATAATTCACCCCTCCACTTT
J: TRBJ1-6; D: NA; size: few; V: TRBV12-3/TRBV12-4; CDR3: CASSRGLSSYNSPLHF; DNA: TGTGCCAGTTCCCGGGGATTAAGCTCCTATAATTCACCCCTCCACTTT
J: TRBJ2-7; D: NA; size: NA; V: TRBV20-1; CDR3: CSAIPLSGKAGDEQYF; DNA: TGCAGTGCTATCCCTCTCTCAGGGAAGGCGGGTGACGAGCAGTACTTC
J: TRBJ2-3; D: NA; size: many; V: TRBV29-1; CDR3: CSVPGVLSTDTQYF; DNA: TGCAGCGTCCCGGGGGTCCTTAGCACAGATACGCAGTATTTT
J: TRBJ2-7; D: NA; size: once; V: TRBV15; CDR3: CATSRGGGGYEQYF; DNA: TGTGCCACCAGCAGAGGTGGGGGCGGGTACGAGCAGTACTTC
J: TRBJ2-2; D: NA; size: NA; V: TRBV11-2; CDR3: CASSLESRMGTGELFF; DNA: TGTGCCAGCAGCTTAGAGTCCCGGATGGGGACCGGGGAGCTGTTTTTT
J: TRBJ2-1; D: TRBD2; size: NA; V: TRBV20-1; CDR3: CSARVAGVGNEQFF; DNA: TGCAGTGCTAGAGTCGCGGGAGTGGGCAATGAGCAGTTCTTC
J: TRBJ1-1; D: NA; size: NA; V: TRBV25-1; CDR3: CASSMGPEAFF; DNA: TGTGCCAGCAGCATGGGACCGGAAGCTTTCTTT
J: TRBJ1-1; D: TRBD1; size: NA; V: TRBV28; CDR3: CASSTSGTEGAFF; DNA: TGTGCCAGCAGTACCTCCGGGACAGAAGGAGCTTTCTTT
J: TRBJ2-1; D: NA; size: NA; V: TRBV6-5; CDR3: CASSYSGRANNEQFF; DNA: TGTGCCAGCAGTTACTCTGGCCGGGCAAACAATGAGCAGTTCTTC